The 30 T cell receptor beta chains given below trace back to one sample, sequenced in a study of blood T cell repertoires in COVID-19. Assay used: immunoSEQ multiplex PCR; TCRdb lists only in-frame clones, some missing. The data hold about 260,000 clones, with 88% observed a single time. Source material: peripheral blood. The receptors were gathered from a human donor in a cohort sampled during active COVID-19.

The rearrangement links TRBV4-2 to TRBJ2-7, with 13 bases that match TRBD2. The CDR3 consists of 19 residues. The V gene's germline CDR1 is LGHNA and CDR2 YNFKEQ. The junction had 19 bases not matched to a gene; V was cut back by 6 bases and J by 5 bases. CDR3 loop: CASSARVPGLAGRAHEQYF. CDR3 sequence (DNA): TGTGCCAGCAGTGCTAGGGTACCGGGACTAGCGGGAAGGGCCCACGAGCAGTACTTC.

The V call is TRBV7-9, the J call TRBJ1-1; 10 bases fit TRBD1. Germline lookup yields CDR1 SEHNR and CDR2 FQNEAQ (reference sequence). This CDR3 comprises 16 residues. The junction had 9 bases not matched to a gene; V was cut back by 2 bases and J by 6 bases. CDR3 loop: CASSLRRTGGPAEAFF. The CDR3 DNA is TGTGCCAGCAGCTTAAGGCGGACAGGGGGTCCCGCTGAAGCTTTCTTT.

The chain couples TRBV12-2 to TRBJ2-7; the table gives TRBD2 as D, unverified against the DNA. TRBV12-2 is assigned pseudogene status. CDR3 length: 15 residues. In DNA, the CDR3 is TGTGCAAGTCGCTTGGAAGCGGGGCCTTCCTACGAGCAGTACTTC. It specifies CASRLEAGPSYEQYF.

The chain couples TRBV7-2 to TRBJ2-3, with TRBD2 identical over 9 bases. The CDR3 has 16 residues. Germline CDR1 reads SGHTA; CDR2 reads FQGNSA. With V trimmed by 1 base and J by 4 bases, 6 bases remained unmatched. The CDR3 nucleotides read TGTGCCAGCAGCTTAGTCGGCGGGGGGGCCCCAGATACGCAGTATTTT. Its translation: CASSLVGGGAPDTQYF. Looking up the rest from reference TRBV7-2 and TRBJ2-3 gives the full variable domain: GAGVSQSPSNKVTEKGKDVELRCDPISGHTALYWYRQSLGQGLEFLIYFQGNSAPDKSGLPSDRFSAERTGGSVSTLTIQRTQQEDSAVYLCASSLVGGGAPDTQYFGPGTRLTVL.

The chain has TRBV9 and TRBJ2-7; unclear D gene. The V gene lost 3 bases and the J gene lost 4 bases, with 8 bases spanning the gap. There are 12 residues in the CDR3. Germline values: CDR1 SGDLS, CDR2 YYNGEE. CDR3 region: CASSGRSYEQYF. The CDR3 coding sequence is TGTGCCAGCAGCGGGAGATCTTACGAGCAGTACTTC. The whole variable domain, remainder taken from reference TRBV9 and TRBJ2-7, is DSGVTQTPKHLITATGQRVTLRCSPRSGDLSVYWYQQSLDQGLQFLIQYYNGEERAKGNILERFSAQQFPDLHSELNLSSLELGDSALYFCASSGRSYEQYFGPGTRLTVT.

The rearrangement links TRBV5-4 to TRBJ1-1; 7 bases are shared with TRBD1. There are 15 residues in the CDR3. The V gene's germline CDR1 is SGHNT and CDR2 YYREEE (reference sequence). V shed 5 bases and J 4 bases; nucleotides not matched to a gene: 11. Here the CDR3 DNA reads TGTGCCAGCAGTCCCTTAGGGGGCGTTGGCACTGAAGCTTTCTTT. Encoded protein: CASSPLGGVGTEAFF.

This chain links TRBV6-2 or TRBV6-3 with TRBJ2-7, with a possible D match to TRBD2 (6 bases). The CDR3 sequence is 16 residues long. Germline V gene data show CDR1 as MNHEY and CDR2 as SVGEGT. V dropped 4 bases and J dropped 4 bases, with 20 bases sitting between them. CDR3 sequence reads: CASSSILRDSTYEQYF. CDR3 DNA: TGTGCCAGCAGTTCCATACTTCGGGACTCCACATACGAGCAGTACTTC.

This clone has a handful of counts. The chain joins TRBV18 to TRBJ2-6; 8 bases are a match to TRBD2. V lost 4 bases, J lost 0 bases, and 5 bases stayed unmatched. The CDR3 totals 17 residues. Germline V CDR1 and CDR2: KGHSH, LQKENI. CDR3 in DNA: TGTGCCAGCTCACGAACTAGCGGAAGCTCTGGGGCCAACGTCCTGACTTTC. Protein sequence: CASSRTSGSSGANVLTF.

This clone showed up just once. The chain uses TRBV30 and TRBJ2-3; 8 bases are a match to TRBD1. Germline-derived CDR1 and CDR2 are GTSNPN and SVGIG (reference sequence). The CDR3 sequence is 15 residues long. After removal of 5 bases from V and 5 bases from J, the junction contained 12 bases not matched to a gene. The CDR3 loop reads CAWARDRKPRDTQYF. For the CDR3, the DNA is TGTGCCTGGGCCAGGGACAGGAAACCGCGAGATACGCAGTATTTT.

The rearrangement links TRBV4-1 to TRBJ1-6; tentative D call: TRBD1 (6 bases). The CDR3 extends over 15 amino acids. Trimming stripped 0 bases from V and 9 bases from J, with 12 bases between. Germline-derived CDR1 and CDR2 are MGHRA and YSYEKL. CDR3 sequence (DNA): TGCGCCAGCAGCCAAGATGTGGGGGCTGGTTCACCCCTCCACTTT. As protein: CASSQDVGAGSPLHF.

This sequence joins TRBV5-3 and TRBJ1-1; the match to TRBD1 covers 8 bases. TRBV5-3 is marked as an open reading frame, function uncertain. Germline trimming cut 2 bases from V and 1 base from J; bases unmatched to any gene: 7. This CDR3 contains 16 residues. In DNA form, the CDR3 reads TGTGCCAGAAGCTTAGGCAGGGGGCGAGGGAACACTGAAGCTTTCTTT. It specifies CARSLGRGRGNTEAFF.

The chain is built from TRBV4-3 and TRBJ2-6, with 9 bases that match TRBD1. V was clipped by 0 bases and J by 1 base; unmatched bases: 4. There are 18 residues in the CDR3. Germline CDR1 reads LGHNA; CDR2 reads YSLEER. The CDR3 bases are TGCGCCAGCAGCCAAGATCGACAGGGGGTATCTGGGGCCAACGTCCTGACTTTC. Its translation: CASSQDRQGVSGANVLTF.

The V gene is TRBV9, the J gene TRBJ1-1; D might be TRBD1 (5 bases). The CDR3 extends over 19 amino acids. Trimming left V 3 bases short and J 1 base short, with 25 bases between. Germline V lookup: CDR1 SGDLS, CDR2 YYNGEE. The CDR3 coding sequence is TGTGCCAGCAGCGCCGCGGGGGACCCGGCCGCCGTACGGAACACTGAAGCTTTCTTT. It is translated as CASSAAGDPAAVRNTEAFF.

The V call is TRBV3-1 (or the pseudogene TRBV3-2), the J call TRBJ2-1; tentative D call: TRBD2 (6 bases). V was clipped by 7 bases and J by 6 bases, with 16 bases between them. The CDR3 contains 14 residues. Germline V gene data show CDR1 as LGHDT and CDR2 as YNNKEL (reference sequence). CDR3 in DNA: TGTGCCAGCACCTTCCTCGGGGGAGCCAATGAGCAGTTCTTC. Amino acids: CASTFLGGANEQFF.

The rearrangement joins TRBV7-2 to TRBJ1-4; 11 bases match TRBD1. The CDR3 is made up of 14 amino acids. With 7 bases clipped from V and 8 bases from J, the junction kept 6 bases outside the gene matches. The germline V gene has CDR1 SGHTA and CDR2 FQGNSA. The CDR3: CASTPGQGGEKLFF. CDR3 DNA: TGTGCCAGCACACCGGGACAGGGGGGAGAAAAACTGTTTTTT.

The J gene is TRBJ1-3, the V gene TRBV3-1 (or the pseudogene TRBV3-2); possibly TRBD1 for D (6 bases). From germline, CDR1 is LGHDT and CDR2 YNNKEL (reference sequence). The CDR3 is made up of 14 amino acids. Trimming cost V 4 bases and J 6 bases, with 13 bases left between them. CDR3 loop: CASSLQGIENTIYF. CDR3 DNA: TGTGCCAGCAGCCTACAGGGTATCGAAAACACCATATATTTT.

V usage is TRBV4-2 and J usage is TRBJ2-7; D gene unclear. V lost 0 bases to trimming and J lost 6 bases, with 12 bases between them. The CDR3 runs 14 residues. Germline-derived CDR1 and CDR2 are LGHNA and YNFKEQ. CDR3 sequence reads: CASSQELQVSEQYF. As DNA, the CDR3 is TGTGCCAGCAGCCAAGAATTGCAAGTGAGCGAGCAGTACTTC.

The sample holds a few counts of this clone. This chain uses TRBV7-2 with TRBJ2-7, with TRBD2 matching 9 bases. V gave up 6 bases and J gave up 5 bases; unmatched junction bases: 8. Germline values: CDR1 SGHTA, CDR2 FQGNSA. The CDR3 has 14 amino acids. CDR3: CASRTLAGGNEQYF. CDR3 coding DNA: TGTGCCAGCAGGACCTTGGCGGGGGGGAACGAGCAGTACTTC.

The CDR3 sequence: CSVVEPAGVAYEQYF. CDR3 bases: TGCAGCGTTGTGGAACCGGCGGGAGTGGCGTACGAGCAGTACTTC. This chain links TRBV29-1 with TRBJ2-7; 7 bases agree with TRBD2. V shed 4 bases, J shed 4 bases, and the junction held 13 bases outside the gene matches. This CDR3 region has 15 residues. Germline CDR1 reads SQVTM; CDR2 reads ANQGSEA.

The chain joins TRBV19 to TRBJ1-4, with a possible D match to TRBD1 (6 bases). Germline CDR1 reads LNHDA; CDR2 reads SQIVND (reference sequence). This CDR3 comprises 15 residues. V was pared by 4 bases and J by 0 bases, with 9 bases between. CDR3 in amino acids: CASSTRTATNEKLFF. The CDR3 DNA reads TGTGCCAGTAGTACTAGGACAGCAACTAATGAAAAACTGTTTTTT.

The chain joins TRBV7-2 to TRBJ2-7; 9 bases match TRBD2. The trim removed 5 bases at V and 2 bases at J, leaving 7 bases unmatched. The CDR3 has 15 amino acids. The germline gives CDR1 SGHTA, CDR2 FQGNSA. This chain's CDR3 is CASSRRTSATYEQYF. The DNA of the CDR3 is TGTGCCAGCAGCAGACGGACTAGCGCAACCTACGAGCAGTACTTC.

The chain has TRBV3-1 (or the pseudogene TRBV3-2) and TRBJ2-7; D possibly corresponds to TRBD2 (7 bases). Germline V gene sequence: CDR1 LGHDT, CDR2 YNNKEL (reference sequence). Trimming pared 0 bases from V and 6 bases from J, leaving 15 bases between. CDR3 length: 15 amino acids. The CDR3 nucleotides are TGTGCCAGCAGCCAAGACCTCCTTAGGGGGGGCGAGCAGTACTTC. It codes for CASSQDLLRGGEQYF.

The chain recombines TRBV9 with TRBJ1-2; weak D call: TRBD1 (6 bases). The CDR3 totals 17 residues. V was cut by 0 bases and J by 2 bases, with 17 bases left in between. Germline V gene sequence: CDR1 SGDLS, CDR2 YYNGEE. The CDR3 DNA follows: TGTGCCAGCAGCGTAGCCGTGACAGGCGTTGCCAACTATGGCTACACCTTC. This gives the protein CASSVAVTGVANYGYTF.

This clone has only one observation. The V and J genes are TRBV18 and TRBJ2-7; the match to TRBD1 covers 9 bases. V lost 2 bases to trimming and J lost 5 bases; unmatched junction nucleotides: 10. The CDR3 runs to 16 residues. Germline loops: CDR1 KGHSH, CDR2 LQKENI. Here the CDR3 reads CASSPARQGGENEQYF. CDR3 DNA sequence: TGTGCCAGCTCACCAGCCCGACAGGGGGGTGAGAACGAGCAGTACTTC.

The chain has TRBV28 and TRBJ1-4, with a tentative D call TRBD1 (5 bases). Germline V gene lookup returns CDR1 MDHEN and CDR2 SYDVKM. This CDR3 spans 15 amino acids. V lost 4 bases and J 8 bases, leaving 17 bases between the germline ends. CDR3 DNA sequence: TGTGCCAGCAGTTCACCCCGGGGGGGGGTCGAAAAACTGTTTTTT. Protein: CASSSPRGGVEKLFF.

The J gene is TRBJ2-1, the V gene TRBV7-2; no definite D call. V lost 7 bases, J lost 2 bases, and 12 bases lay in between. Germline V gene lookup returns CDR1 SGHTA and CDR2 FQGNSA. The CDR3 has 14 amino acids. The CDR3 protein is CASNLRSTYNEQFF. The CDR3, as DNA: TGTGCCAGCAACTTGAGGTCTACCTACAATGAGCAGTTCTTC.

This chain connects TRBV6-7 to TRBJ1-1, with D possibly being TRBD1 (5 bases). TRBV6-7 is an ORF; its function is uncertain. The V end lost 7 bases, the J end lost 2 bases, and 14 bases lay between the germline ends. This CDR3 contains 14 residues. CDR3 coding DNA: TGTGCCAGCACGGGGGGGGGTGAAAACACTGAAGCTTTCTTT. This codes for CASTGGGENTEAFF.

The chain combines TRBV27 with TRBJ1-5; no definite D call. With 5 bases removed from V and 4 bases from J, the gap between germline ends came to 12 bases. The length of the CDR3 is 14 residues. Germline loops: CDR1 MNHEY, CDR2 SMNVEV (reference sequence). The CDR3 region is CASSIRQTNQPQHF. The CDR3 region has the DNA TGTGCCAGCAGTATTAGACAAACAAATCAGCCCCAGCATTTT.

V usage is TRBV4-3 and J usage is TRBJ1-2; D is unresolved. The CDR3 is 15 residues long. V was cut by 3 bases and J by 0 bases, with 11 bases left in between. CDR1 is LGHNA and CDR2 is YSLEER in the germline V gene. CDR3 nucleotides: TGCGCCAGCAGCCATCGAACGGGTCCTAACTATGGCTACACCTTC. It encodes CASSHRTGPNYGYTF.

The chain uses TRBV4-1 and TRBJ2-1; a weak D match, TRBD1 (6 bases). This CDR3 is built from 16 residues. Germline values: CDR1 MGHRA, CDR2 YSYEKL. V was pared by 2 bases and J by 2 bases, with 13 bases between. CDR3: CASSQLEDRPYNEQFF. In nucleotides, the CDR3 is TGCGCCAGCAGCCAATTAGAGGACAGACCCTACAATGAGCAGTTCTTC.